Presented here are 10 T cell receptor beta chains from one specimen sequenced in a study of cytomegalovirus exposure and HLA in healthy donors. The PCR had 60 Vbeta and 13 Jbeta primers. Sequencing used immunoSEQ multiplex PCR; TCRdb keeps in-frame clones, though not all of them. The sample has 55,000 to 65,000 clones, approximately 80% seen once. The sample taken for sequencing was PBMCs. These TCRs come from a woman aged 25-40 years in good health and CMV-seronegative.

The rearrangement links TRBV27 to TRBJ1-2; D call uncertain. Germline V gene lookup returns CDR1 MNHEY and CDR2 SMNVEV (reference sequence). Trimming removed 6 bases at V and 4 bases at J, with 18 bases between. The CDR3 consists of 15 residues. CDR3 protein: CASSSNRSLFYGYTF. The CDR3 DNA sequence: TGTGCCAGCAGCTCCAACAGATCCCTTTTCTATGGCTACACCTTC.

The chain combines TRBV6-5 with TRBJ2-5, with TRBD2 identical over 11 bases. Germline V gene data show CDR1 as MNHEY and CDR2 as SVGAGI. This CDR3 region has 12 residues. V was clipped by 9 bases and J by 4 bases; unmatched bases: 1. Here the CDR3 reads CASSGGGETQYF. Written as DNA, the CDR3 is TGTGCCAGTAGCGGGGGGGGAGAGACCCAGTACTTC.

This clone appeared once. The chain combines TRBV2 with TRBJ2-2, with 8 bases lining up with TRBD1. V shed 5 bases, J shed 4 bases, and the junction held 6 bases outside the gene matches. The CDR3 contains 15 residues. CDR1 is SNHLY, CDR2 FYNNEI, per germline. Here the CDR3 DNA reads TGTGCCAGCAGTCTGGACAGGGTGCCCACCGGGGAGCTGTTTTTT. As protein: CASSLDRVPTGELFF.

This clone was observed a handful of times. The V and J genes are TRBV6-1 and TRBJ1-2; perhaps TRBD1 as D (5 bases). The germline V gene has CDR1 MNHNS and CDR2 SASEGT. The CDR3 is 15 amino acids. Trimming pared 6 bases from V and 0 bases from J, leaving 14 bases between. For the CDR3, the DNA is TGTGCCAGCAGGGCAGGCGCAGGGTCTAACTATGGCTACACCTTC. It specifies CASRAGAGSNYGYTF.

The chain uses TRBV11-3 and TRBJ2-1, with 7 bases fitting TRBD1. Germline trimming cut 0 bases from V and 4 bases from J; bases unmatched to any gene: 6. Germline CDR1 reads SGHNT; CDR2 reads YENEEA. The CDR3 is 16 residues long. The CDR3 DNA reads as TGTGCCAGCAGCTTAGATGGCAGGGGGTCTTACAATGAGCAGTTCTTC. This codes for CASSLDGRGSYNEQFF.

The rearrangement uses TRBV7-2 and TRBJ2-5, with D perhaps matching TRBD2 (7 bases). V lost 3 bases to trimming and J lost 1 base, with 15 bases between them. The CDR3 covers 16 residues. The germline CDR1 and CDR2 sequences are SGHTA and FQGNSA. In nucleotides, the CDR3 is TGTGCCAGCAGCTTTCCGAGGGGGAGGGTCCAAGAGACCCAGTACTTC. It translates to CASSFPRGRVQETQYF.

This sequence joins TRBV13 and TRBJ2-1; D unresolved. V lost 3 bases to trimming and J lost 8 bases, with 14 bases between them. This CDR3 contains 14 residues. Germline assignment: CDR1 PRHDT and CDR2 FYEKMQ (reference sequence). CDR3 in DNA: TGTGCCAGCAGCTTTGTAATAGCACCGTATGAGCAGTTCTTC. Its translation: CASSFVIAPYEQFF.

This chain connects TRBV2 to TRBJ2-3; 7 bases line up with TRBD1. Losses at the gene ends were 4 bases for V and 4 bases for J; bases not matched to a gene: 5. CDR1 is SNHLY and CDR2 is FYNNEI in the germline V gene. The CDR3 extends over 14 amino acids. The CDR3: CASSAEGAADTQYF. DNA of the CDR3: TGTGCCAGCAGTGCTGAGGGGGCTGCAGATACGCAGTATTTT. Variable domain in full (rest from reference TRBV2 and TRBJ2-3): EPEVTQTPSHQVTQMGQEVILRCVPISNHLYFYWYRQILGQKVEFLVSFYNNEISEKSEIFDDQFSVERPDGSNFTLKIRSTKLEDSAMYFCASSAEGAADTQYFGPGTRLTVL.

V usage is TRBV7-9 and J usage is TRBJ2-1; 10 nucleotides line up with TRBD2. The length of the CDR3 is 15 residues. CDR1 and CDR2 from the germline V gene are SEHNR and FQNEAQ (reference sequence). V dropped 3 bases and J dropped 5; count of bases not matched to a gene: 4. The CDR3 loop reads CASSFSSGGNNEQFF. DNA of the CDR3: TGTGCCAGCAGCTTCAGTAGCGGGGGGAACAATGAGCAGTTCTTC.

The chain employs TRBV19 and TRBJ1-1, with D uncertain. The CDR3 totals 15 residues. V was trimmed by 2 bases and J by 5 bases, leaving 15 bases between them. Germline loops: CDR1 LNHDA, CDR2 SQIVND (reference sequence). CDR3 nucleotide sequence: TGTGCCAGTAGTATACCGGGCCCAAGCGGGACTGAAGCTTTCTTT. This encodes CASSIPGPSGTEAFF.